This passage covers 5 T cell receptor beta chains from one sample sequenced in a study of T cell repertoires in cytomegalovirus infection. These receptors have no known antigen. TCRdb re-derived calls from the reads in MiXCR, one entry per CDR3 protein. The sample includes about 890,000 distinct CDR3 sequences, roughly 31% of them seen just once. The sample here was cultured CD8+ T cells from PBMCs, taken from culture after CMV antigen stimulation. Receptors originate from a human donor in good health (CMV status not recorded). Some clones in this sample may be carry-over from other donors' samples.

The rearrangement joins TRBV7-6 to TRBJ2-1; D may be TRBD2 (6 bases). The germline V gene has CDR1 SGHVS and CDR2 FNYEAQ. Trimming took 5 bases from V and 2 from J, leaving 10 bases between them. The CDR3 sequence is 14 residues long. In nucleotides, the CDR3 is TGTGCCAGCAGCCAGGCGGGGCCCTACAATGAGCAGTTCTTC. Its translation is CASSQAGPYNEQFF.

This chain uses TRBV20-1 with TRBJ2-1, with 7 bases aligning to TRBD2. The CDR3 length is 15 residues. Germline V lookup: CDR1 DFQATT, CDR2 SNEGSKA (reference sequence). V lost 0 bases and J lost 4; bases outside the gene matches: 6. The DNA of the CDR3 is TGCAGTGCTAGAGATGTGGGGAGGGGTTACAATGAGCAGTTCTTC. Translating gives CSARDVGRGYNEQFF.

The chain carries TRBV12-3 or TRBV12-4 and TRBJ2-3; no clear D. The CDR3 is 13 residues long. V lost 6 bases and J lost 2, with 9 bases in between. In DNA, the CDR3 is TGTGCCAGCAGCCCTCTGATCACAGATACGCAGTATTTT. It codes for CASSPLITDTQYF.

A few counts support this clonotype. The chain uses TRBV6-2 or TRBV6-3 and TRBJ2-7; D ambiguous. The germline V and J ends were trimmed by 8 bases and 3 bases, with 8 bases remaining between them. Germline values: CDR1 MNHEY, CDR2 SVGEGT. This CDR3 is 11 amino acids long. The DNA of the CDR3 is TGTGCCAGCGGTCCGGGCTACGAGCAGTACGTC. This encodes CASGPGYEQYV.

This clonotype was counted between two and nine times. The genes are TRBV7-2 and TRBJ1-1; D not resolved. Germline CDR1 SGHTA, CDR2 FQGNSA. This CDR3 spans 14 amino acids. Trimming took off 0 bases at V and 7 bases at J, with 12 bases between the two ends. The CDR3 here is CASSLAPLADEAFF. The CDR3 DNA sequence: TGTGCCAGCAGCTTAGCGCCTCTGGCCGATGAAGCTTTCTTT.